The table lists the clone carrying this T cell receptor beta chain with a few counts. In the original analysis: Estimates of nucleated cell counts were drawn from the amplification of reference gene primers. Only in-frame clones appear in the TCRdb table, and some are missing; sequencing was by immunoSEQ multiplex PCR. The V and J calls and clone size were taken over from that table, and D and trimming were inferred from the DNA. Found here are roughly 100,000 clones, around 74% of them singletons; the top ten hold approximately 19%. The V and J ends lost 1 base and 7 bases, in that order; junction bases with no gene match: 9. The CDR3 spans 17 residues. Germline V CDR1 and CDR2: LGHDT, YNNKEL (reference sequence). The data belong to a study of blood T cell repertoires in COVID-19. Study-wide context: Sites in the United States, Italy and Spain provided acute and convalescent COVID-19 samples. T cells, B-cell-depleted T cells, or PBMCs supplied cDNA or gDNA.

The sequence came from a woman between 65 and 79 years old with acute or convalescent COVID-19. This chain joins TRBV3-1 (or the pseudogene TRBV3-2) and TRBJ2-1; 11 bases agree with TRBD2. Sequenced input: peripheral blood. CDR3: CASSQVPSGGLGNEQFF. CDR3 DNA sequence: TGTGCCAGCAGCCAAGTTCCTAGCGGGGGGCTGGGGAATGAGCAGTTCTTC.